This T cell receptor (beta chain) stems from a study of beta chain features in type 1 diabetes. Study-level background: Age, gender and cell yields were alike across patients and healthy donors. Sorted cells numbering around 100,000,000 were examined across all samples. Findings and caveats of the study: VDJ junctions from type 1 diabetes patients carried fewer insertions and larger deletions.

Trimming removed 3 bases from V and 4 bases from J; junction bases left unmatched: 3. Germline V lookup: CDR1 SEHNR, CDR2 FQNEAQ (reference sequence). The CDR3 extends over 15 amino acids. This clone has a handful of counts. No antigen is known for it. Sequenced material consisted of expressed TCRB transcripts (all of the isolated RNA was reverse transcribed). The study sequenced naive, central memory and regulatory T cell samples to an average of around 3.4 million reads. The data were produced by immunoSEQ multiplex PCR, yet TCRdb's version contains in-frame clones alone and is incomplete. Here the sample spans 450,000 to 550,000 clones, around 30% being singletons.

The rearrangement links TRBV7-9 to TRBJ2-2, with TRBD2 matching 9 bases. This sequence was found in a man aged 18-30 years in good health. The source material was naive CD4+ T cells from blood. CDR3 coding DNA: TGTGCCAGCAGCTTTCCACTAGCGGGCACCGGGGAGCTGTTTTTT. Translation: CASSFPLAGTGELFF.